The 30 T cell receptor beta chains presented below share a single source sample, sequenced in a study of blood T cell repertoires in COVID-19 (dated by TCRdb to the early 2020s). The library was made by the immunoSEQ multiplex PCR assay. Drawn from immuneACCESS, this table holds only the in-frame rearrangements with V and J called that TCRdb kept. Clones are partly lost; checked studies trace under half to an unresolved V gene and leave the rest unexplained. This sample lists roughly 270,000 clones; roughly 85% were detected once. The top ten clones comprise 4.5% to 5.5% of the sample. Sequenced input: peripheral blood. Receptors originate from a man in his fifties with active or convalescent COVID-19.

With regard to this clone: Different DNA sequences within this sample yield the same CDR3. For the CDR3, the DNA is TGCGCCAGCAGCCAAGGTCAGAACAATCAGCCCCAGCATTTT. This gives the protein CASSQGQNNQPQHF. The chain carries TRBV4-1 and TRBJ1-5; D is undetermined. Germline CDR1 is MGHRA and CDR2 is YSYEKL. CDR3 size: 14 residues. Trimming shortened V by 1 base and J by 3 bases, and 7 bases separated the two germline ends.

J is TRBJ2-3 and V is TRBV13; 8 nucleotides line up with TRBD2. Germline values: CDR1 PRHDT, CDR2 FYEKMQ (reference sequence). After removal of 3 bases from V and 5 bases from J, the junction contained 1 base not matched to a gene. This CDR3 contains 13 residues. This CDR3 reads CASSFRGGDTQYF. The CDR3 DNA sequence: TGTGCCAGCAGCTTCCGGGGGGGAGATACGCAGTATTTT.

The chain carries TRBV19 and TRBJ1-1, with a possible D match to TRBD1 (5 bases). Germline CDR1 is LNHDA and CDR2 is SQIVND (reference sequence). Trimming left V 6 bases short and J 0 bases short, with 11 bases between. The CDR3 contains 14 residues. For the CDR3, the DNA is TGTGCCAGTAGATTAGACAGACTGAACACTGAAGCTTTCTTT. It is translated as CASRLDRLNTEAFF.

The rearrangement links TRBV6-6 to TRBJ2-2; no definite D call. The CDR3 is 12 residues long. Germline V CDR1 and CDR2: MNHNY, SVGAGI (reference sequence). V was pared by 5 bases and J by 5 bases, with 6 bases between. Here the CDR3 DNA reads TGTGCCAGCAGTCATTCTACCGGGGAGCTGTTTTTT. Its protein is CASSHSTGELFF.

The chain is built from TRBV27 and TRBJ1-4; D unclear. Germline CDR1 MNHEY, CDR2 SMNVEV (reference sequence). Trimming left V 1 base short and J 3 bases short, with 6 bases between. The CDR3 spans 14 residues. DNA of the CDR3: TGTGCCAGCAGTTTATATGGGCCTAATGAAAAACTGTTTTTT. Translation: CASSLYGPNEKLFF.

The chain recombines TRBV27 with TRBJ1-4; 10 bases map to TRBD1. This CDR3 spans 15 amino acids. J lost 3 bases, V lost 8 bases, and 6 bases had no gene match. The germline CDR1 and CDR2 sequences are MNHEY and SMNVEV (reference sequence). In DNA form, the CDR3 reads TGTGCCAGCTCCGGGGGACAGGGGTCTAATGAAAAACTGTTTTTT. The encoded protein is CASSGGQGSNEKLFF.

The rearrangement joins TRBV5-1 to TRBJ2-5, with TRBD2 as a possible D gene (6 bases). The CDR3 loop spans 13 amino acids. V lost 5 bases to trimming and J lost 4 bases, with 12 bases between them. Germline CDR1 is SGHRS and CDR2 is YFSETQ. The CDR3 loop is CASSWRVGETQYF. In DNA form, the CDR3 reads TGCGCCAGCAGTTGGAGGGTTGGAGAGACCCAGTACTTC. Full variable domain (outside the CDR3, taken from reference TRBV5-1 and TRBJ2-5): KAGVTQTPRYLIKTRGQQVTLSCSPISGHRSVSWYQQTPGQGLQFLFEYFSETQRNKGNFPGRFSGRQFSNSRSEMNVSTLELGDSALYLCASSWRVGETQYFGPGTRLLVL.

This clone was detected only a few times. V is TRBV12-3 or TRBV12-4 and J is TRBJ2-7; 11 bases are a match to TRBD1. There are 13 residues in the CDR3. V dropped 6 bases and J dropped 6; count of bases not matched to a gene: 4. The CDR3 nucleotides are TGTGCCAGCAGGCCCGGACAGGGGGCCGAGCAGTACTTC. Translating gives CASRPGQGAEQYF.

V gene TRBV2 combines with J gene TRBJ1-4; a weak D match, TRBD1 (5 bases). The germline V gene has CDR1 SNHLY and CDR2 FYNNEI. The CDR3 length is 14 residues. The V end lost 2 bases, the J end lost 8 bases, and 12 bases lay between the germline ends. This CDR3 reads CASSERGREEKLFF. Here the CDR3 DNA reads TGTGCCAGCAGTGAACGGGGGAGGGAAGAAAAACTGTTTTTT.

The chain uses TRBV27 and TRBJ2-7, with D perhaps matching TRBD1 (5 bases). The germline V gene has CDR1 MNHEY and CDR2 SMNVEV (reference sequence). V was shortened by 5 bases and J by 0 bases, with 11 bases between the two germline ends. The CDR3 contains 14 residues. The CDR3 protein is CASSGTGHSYEQYF. CDR3 DNA sequence: TGTGCCAGCAGTGGCACAGGCCACTCCTACGAGCAGTACTTC.

The chain is built from TRBV10-3 and TRBJ2-7; TRBD1 matches at 10 bases. The CDR3 runs 14 residues. The V gene's germline CDR1 is ENHRY and CDR2 SYGVKD. Unmatched junction bases numbered 8, after V lost 7 bases and J lost 5 bases. CDR3 DNA: TGTGCCATCACCACCGGGACAGGGGTAAACGAGCAGTACTTC. The encoded protein is CAITTGTGVNEQYF.

This chain uses TRBV2 with TRBJ2-2; the match to TRBD2 covers 9 bases. The germline CDR1 and CDR2 sequences are SNHLY and FYNNEI. This CDR3 is built from 16 residues. V was pared by 2 bases and J by 5 bases, with 6 bases of the junction left unmatched. CDR3 sequence: CASSEPSGKRTGELFF. The CDR3 DNA reads as TGTGCCAGCAGTGAACCTAGCGGGAAACGAACCGGGGAGCTGTTTTTT. The full variable domain, with the rest looked up from reference TRBV2 and TRBJ2-2, is EPEVTQTPSHQVTQMGQEVILRCVPISNHLYFYWYRQILGQKVEFLVSFYNNEISEKSEIFDDQFSVERPDGSNFTLKIRSTKLEDSAMYFCASSEPSGKRTGELFFGEGSRLTVL.

The V call is TRBV5-1, the J call TRBJ2-2; a possible D gene is TRBD2 (6 bases). Germline assignment: CDR1 SGHRS and CDR2 YFSETQ. Deletions cut 0 bases from V and 7 bases from J, with 13 bases between. CDR3 length: 15 residues. For the CDR3, the DNA is TGCGCCAGCAGCTTGGAAGTTGTGGGAGGCGGGGAGCTGTTTTTT. Translation: CASSLEVVGGGELFF.

Notes on this clone: Other DNA sequences of this sample code for an identical CDR3. The J gene is TRBJ2-7, the V gene TRBV3-1 (or the pseudogene TRBV3-2), with 7 positions matching TRBD1. Germline CDR1 LGHDT, CDR2 YNNKEL (reference sequence). CDR3 length: 15 residues. The ends lost 2 bases at V and 0 bases at J; junction bases unmatched: 4. This CDR3 reads CASSQWDRASYEQYF. CDR3 nucleotide sequence: TGTGCCAGCAGCCAATGGGACAGAGCCTCCTACGAGCAGTACTTC.

This clone was observed a handful of times. CDR3 amino acids: CASSMSRAEKLFF. The DNA of the CDR3 is TGTGCCAGTAGTATGAGCAGGGCGGAAAAACTGTTTTTT. The chain uses TRBV19 and TRBJ1-4; the D gene is possibly TRBD1 (5 bases). Germline assignment: CDR1 LNHDA and CDR2 SQIVND (reference sequence). The CDR3 has 13 amino acids. Trimming stripped 3 bases from V and 8 bases from J, with 10 bases between.

Here the CDR3 reads CASSAGQANYGYTF. CDR3 coding DNA: TGTGCCAGTAGTGCGGGACAGGCTAACTATGGCTACACCTTC. The chain combines TRBV19 with TRBJ1-2, with 8 positions matching TRBD1. The V gene's germline CDR1 is LNHDA and CDR2 SQIVND (reference sequence). This CDR3 spans 14 amino acids. J gave up 0 bases and V 5 bases, and 2 bases lay outside the gene matches. The variable domain in full, completed from reference TRBV19 and TRBJ1-2, reads DGGITQSPKYLFRKEGQNVTLSCEQNLNHDAMYWYRQDPGQGLRLIYYSQIVNDFQKGDIAEGYSVSREKKESFPLTVTSAQKNPTAFYLCASSAGQANYGYTFGSGTRLTVV.

The chain employs TRBV10-3 and TRBJ1-3; 7 bases agree with TRBD1. CDR1 and CDR2 from the germline V gene are ENHRY and SYGVKD. The V segment lost 5 bases and the J segment 4 bases; nucleotides outside the gene matches: 8. The CDR3 covers 15 residues. CDR3 in amino acids: CAISLDRVKGNTIYF. The CDR3 DNA is TGTGCCATCAGTTTAGACAGGGTAAAAGGAAACACCATATATTTT.

This clone was counted only a few times. V is TRBV2 and J is TRBJ1-1, with 8 bases fitting TRBD1. Looked up from germline, CDR1 is SNHLY and CDR2 is FYNNEI. The CDR3 sequence is 15 residues long. The V segment lost 2 bases and the J segment 4 bases; nucleotides outside the gene matches: 6. CDR3 loop: CASSEQGAKSTEAFF. In DNA, the CDR3 is TGTGCCAGCAGTGAACAGGGGGCGAAATCCACTGAAGCTTTCTTT.

The rearrangement links TRBV18 to TRBJ1-2; TRBD1 matches at 10 bases. The CDR3 totals 15 residues. Germline V gives CDR1 KGHSH, CDR2 LQKENI. Trimming took 6 bases from V and 8 from J; bases not matched to a gene: 12. The CDR3 loop is CASSSTRQGARGYTF. In DNA, the CDR3 is TGTGCCAGCTCTTCTACGAGACAGGGGGCCCGGGGCTACACCTTC.

The CDR3 DNA reads TGTGCCAGCAGTGTAACGCCCCAGGGCGCGTACACTGAAGCTTTCTTT. It yields the protein CASSVTPQGAYTEAFF. This sequence joins TRBV6-1 and TRBJ1-1; weak D call: TRBD1 (5 bases). CDR1 and CDR2 (germline): MNHNS, SASEGT. CDR3 length: 16 amino acids. V lost 4 bases and J 3 bases, leaving 18 bases between the germline ends.

V is TRBV7-3 and J is TRBJ2-1; D may be TRBD2 (6 bases). V was cut by 1 base and J by 10 bases, with 17 bases left in between. CDR1 and CDR2 (germline): SGHTA, FQGTGA. CDR3 length: 15 amino acids. CDR3 region: CASSLSGRSNTEQFF. CDR3 DNA sequence: TGTGCCAGCAGCTTAAGTGGGAGGTCGAATACAGAGCAGTTCTTC.

The chain has TRBV3-1 (or the pseudogene TRBV3-2) and TRBJ1-3; no clear D gene. The V gene's germline CDR1 is LGHDT and CDR2 YNNKEL (reference sequence). V lost 1 base, J lost 6 bases, and 4 bases lay in between. There are 12 residues in the CDR3. The CDR3 protein is CASSQAENTIYF. The CDR3 DNA is TGTGCCAGCAGCCAAGCAGAAAACACCATATATTTT.

The chain recombines TRBV15 with TRBJ1-5; D gene uncertain. The germline V and J ends were trimmed by 1 base and 6 bases, with 4 bases remaining between them. Germline assignment: CDR1 LNHNV and CDR2 YYDKDF (reference sequence). This CDR3 is built from 12 residues. The CDR3 bases are TGTGCCACCAGCAGAGCTGTTCAGCCCCAGCATTTT. Amino acids: CATSRAVQPQHF.

The chain couples TRBV19 to TRBJ1-1, with D uncertain. Germline V gene data show CDR1 as LNHDA and CDR2 as SQIVND (reference sequence). With 6 bases removed from V and 5 bases from J, the gap between germline ends came to 13 bases. The CDR3 runs 13 residues. CDR3 DNA sequence: TGTGCCAGTAGATCCCCCGCAGTTACTGAAGCTTTCTTT. Translated, it gives CASRSPAVTEAFF.

Here the CDR3 reads CATSDLRETGGPGEQYF. The CDR3 nucleotides are TGTGCCACCAGTGATTTGCGAGAGACAGGGGGTCCCGGGGAGCAGTACTTC. The chain combines TRBV24-1 with TRBJ2-7; 9 positions agree with TRBD1. Germline V gene lookup returns CDR1 KGHDR and CDR2 SFDVKD. V trimming: 0 bases; J trimming: 7 bases; junction bases outside the gene matches: 12. The length of the CDR3 is 17 residues.

V usage is TRBV2 and J usage is TRBJ2-5; 10 positions match TRBD2. The ends lost 7 bases at V and 5 bases at J; junction bases unmatched: 4. The CDR3 runs to 13 residues. Germline V gene data show CDR1 as SNHLY and CDR2 as FYNNEI. The CDR3 sequence: CASTLAGVETQYF. CDR3 DNA sequence: TGTGCCAGCACGCTAGCGGGAGTGGAGACCCAGTACTTC. The full variable domain, rest sourced from reference TRBV2 and TRBJ2-5, is EPEVTQTPSHQVTQMGQEVILRCVPISNHLYFYWYRQILGQKVEFLVSFYNNEISEKSEIFDDQFSVERPDGSNFTLKIRSTKLEDSAMYFCASTLAGVETQYFGPGTRLLVL.

CDR3 loop: CASSPLAAQRGETQYF. The CDR3 bases are TGTGCCAGCAGTCCTCTAGCGGCCCAAAGGGGAGAGACCCAGTACTTC. The chain links TRBV6-6 to TRBJ2-5; 7 nucleotides align to TRBD2. The V and J ends lost 5 bases and 4 bases, in that order; junction bases with no gene match: 13. Germline assignment: CDR1 MNHNY and CDR2 SVGAGI (reference sequence). The CDR3 is made up of 16 amino acids.

The chain carries TRBV29-1 and TRBJ1-2; 8 bases are a match to TRBD1. V lost 3 bases, J lost 4 bases, and 7 bases stayed unmatched. There are 14 residues in the CDR3. CDR1 and CDR2 from the germline V gene are SQVTM and ANQGSEA. The CDR3 sequence is CSVDVSGGTYGYTF. CDR3 DNA sequence: TGCAGCGTTGACGTGTCAGGGGGCACCTATGGCTACACCTTC.

The chain is built from TRBV7-2 and TRBJ1-1, with 8 bases aligning to TRBD1. This CDR3 has 14 residues. The junction had 4 bases not matched to a gene; V was cut back by 5 bases and J by 2 bases. Germline V gene sequence: CDR1 SGHTA, CDR2 FQGNSA. The DNA of the CDR3 is TGTGCCAGCAGCCAGGGACAGGTTAACACTGAAGCTTTCTTT. This translates into CASSQGQVNTEAFF.

The chain recombines TRBV7-9 with TRBJ2-5; 9 bases are a match to TRBD1. In germline, CDR1 is SEHNR, CDR2 FQNEAQ (reference sequence). The CDR3 contains 16 residues. J lost 4 bases, V lost 5 bases, and 11 bases had no gene match. The chain's CDR3 is CASSPTGQGGRETQYF. CDR3 nucleotide sequence: TGTGCCAGCAGCCCAACGGGACAGGGTGGACGAGAGACCCAGTACTTC.